This entry concerns a single TCR beta chain. This specimen includes other DNA sequences encoding the same CDR3. The data were obtained in a study of shared clonotypes between healthy human individuals. The CDR3 sequence is 11 residues long. Germline V gene data show CDR1 as SQVTM and CDR2 as ANQGSEA. V lost 6 bases to trimming and J lost 6 bases, with 9 bases between them. Sequenced by immunoSEQ multiplex PCR; TCRdb stores in-frame clones only, minus some. The data hold 1,400,000 or so clones, with approximately 98.5% observed a single time. The gene calls are TRBV29-1 and TRBJ2-1; D call uncertain. The sequence was collected from a man between 25 and 39 years old in good health. Sequencing was done on a sample of naive CD4+ T cells sorted from blood. Subset noted: CD45RA+ positively selected. The CDR3 protein is CSVARPNEQFF. The CDR3 DNA is TGCAGCGTGGCTCGGCCCAATGAGCAGTTCTTC.